This T cell receptor beta chain derives from a study of T-cell reconstitution after alpha-beta-depleted transplantation in children. General observations from the study: Fresh T-cell production supplied most of the T-cell counts and diversity seen one year after transplant. As was reported, about two months after transplant, alpha-beta T cells came from several hundred expanded graft clones.

Using unique molecular identifiers, the investigators prepared the TCRbeta library. One entry per CDR3 protein results from TCRdb running MiXCR on the PCR reads. In the table there are around 700,000 distinct CDR3 sequences, less than 15% of which are singletons. This clonotype was seen more than once but under ten times. The antigen is unknown. Material: PBMCs, obtained before TCRalphabeta/CD19-depleted stem cell transplant. The sequence derives from a girl aged 2-15 years with congenital amegakaryocytic thrombocytopenia, due to receive a stem cell transplant.

CDR3 bases: TGCAGTGCTAGAGATCGGCTAGCGGTAACATACAATGAGCAGTTCTTC. This translates into CSARDRLAVTYNEQFF. The chain recombines TRBV20-1 with TRBJ2-1; 7 nucleotides align to TRBD2. The ends lost 0 bases at V and 4 bases at J; junction bases unmatched: 9. Germline CDR1 and CDR2: DFQATT and SNEGSKA (reference sequence). CDR3 length: 16 amino acids.